A single sample gave rise to the 26 T cell receptor beta chains below, sequenced in a study of T cells expressing NK-cell markers. Using the 5' RACE reads, TCRdb records one entry per CDR3 protein without DNA. This sample's table reports around 14,000 distinct CDR3 sequences. Sample: blood T cells: a sorted CD56 or NKG2C T cell subset, CD4+ or CD8+ T cells, or bulk PBMC T cells (not recorded which). All receptors come from a man aged 18-70 years in good health.

The V and J genes are TRBV5-1 and TRBJ2-7; TCRdb outputs TRBD1, but without DNA this stays unchecked. Germline V gives CDR1 SGHRS, CDR2 YFSETQ. The CDR3 is 16 amino acids. Here the CDR3 reads CASSLEGRTGSDEQYF.

The V and J genes are TRBV5-1 and TRBJ2-7; TCRdb picks TRBD2, but there is no DNA to check that call. The CDR3 has 12 amino acids. CDR1 is SGHRS and CDR2 is YFSETQ in the germline V gene. CDR3: CASRSSWDEQYF.

The chain carries TRBV25-1 and TRBJ1-2; TCRdb lists TRBD1, though no DNA is available to test this call. The CDR3 length is 13 residues. Germline loops: CDR1 MGHDK, CDR2 SYGVNS. CDR3 residues: CASSEGQGDGYTF.

The chain joins TRBV12-3 or TRBV12-4 to TRBJ2-7; TCRdb's D call of TRBD1 is untestable without DNA. This CDR3 is 17 amino acids long. Here the CDR3 reads CASSFQGNTMGTYEQYF.

The rearrangement joins TRBV12-3 or TRBV12-4 to TRBJ1-2; as DNA is missing, the TRBD1 call by TCRdb cannot be tested. This CDR3 region has 15 residues. Here the CDR3 reads CASSPQQGALGGYTF.

The rearrangement links TRBV7-8 to TRBJ2-2; TCRdb lists TRBD1, though no DNA is available to test this call. Per germline, CDR1 SGHVS and CDR2 FQNEAQ. This CDR3 is built from 15 residues. CDR3 sequence: CASSFSGGATGELFF. Filled out from reference TRBV7-8 and TRBJ2-2, the complete variable domain reads GAGVSQSPRYKVAKRGQDVALRCDPISGHVSLFWYQQALGQGPEFLTYFQNEAQLDKSGLPSDRFFAERPEGSVSTLKIQRTQQEDSAVYLCASSFSGGATGELFFGEGSRLTVL.

CDR3 in amino acids: CASSLARALNSPLHF. This chain links TRBV28 with TRBJ1-6. The CDR3 sequence is 15 residues long. Per germline, CDR1 MDHEN and CDR2 SYDVKM.

This chain links TRBV5-5 with TRBJ2-1; there is no DNA to check the TCRdb D call of TRBD2. The CDR3 runs 14 residues. Germline V CDR1 and CDR2: SGHKS, YYEKEE (reference sequence). The CDR3 sequence is CASSLGTTPPVQFF. The full variable domain, completed using reference TRBV5-5 and TRBJ2-1, is DAGVTQSPTHLIKTRGQQVTLRCSPISGHKSVSWYQQVLGQGPQFIFQYYEKEERGRGNFPDRFSARQFPNYSSELNVNALLLGDSALYLCASSLGTTPPVQFFGPGTRLTVL.

The rearrangement joins TRBV18 to TRBJ1-5. Per the germline V gene, CDR1 is KGHSH and CDR2 is LQKENI. CDR3 size: 15 residues. CDR3: CASSPGSYSNQPQHF.

V usage is TRBV4-1 and J usage is TRBJ1-1. The CDR3 runs 16 residues. Germline V gene sequence: CDR1 MGHRA, CDR2 YSYEKL. The CDR3 region is CASSQDLGRLNTEAFF.

The chain uses TRBV2 and TRBJ2-2. The CDR3 has 11 amino acids. The germline V gene encodes CDR1 SNHLY and CDR2 FYNNEI. CDR3 loop: CASRTPAELFF.

The chain employs TRBV15 and TRBJ2-5. Germline CDR1 LNHNV, CDR2 YYDKDF (reference sequence). The CDR3 is 15 amino acids. This CDR3 reads CATSRDVQNQETQYF.

The rearrangement uses TRBV5-1 and TRBJ2-7; TCRdb's D call, TRBD1, is unchecked because there is no DNA. The CDR3 is made up of 14 amino acids. Germline loops: CDR1 SGHRS, CDR2 YFSETQ. The CDR3 sequence is CASRPGTSSYEQYF.

The V call is TRBV12-3 or TRBV12-4, the J call TRBJ2-5. This CDR3 is built from 13 residues. CDR3 sequence reads: CASSWGHQETQYF.

The J gene is TRBJ2-7, the V gene TRBV7-9. CDR1 and CDR2 from the germline V gene are SEHNR and FQNEAQ (reference sequence). The CDR3 has 12 amino acids. The CDR3 reads CASSPKAYEQYF.

The V call is TRBV20-1, the J call TRBJ2-7; the D call from TCRdb, TRBD1, cannot be confirmed without DNA. The CDR3 is 14 amino acids. Germline V lookup: CDR1 DFQATT, CDR2 SNEGSKA (reference sequence). The CDR3 sequence is CSARDRGKAYEQYF.

This rearrangement joins TRBV21-1 to TRBJ1-1; the TCRdb call, TRBD1, lacks DNA for checking. TRBV21-1 is a known pseudogene. The CDR3 loop spans 16 amino acids. The CDR3 protein is CASSPGGIVKSTEAFF.

This CDR3 reads CASSADRGNIQYF. The chain combines TRBV12-3 or TRBV12-4 with TRBJ2-4; TCRdb calls TRBD1, which cannot be checked without DNA. This CDR3 region has 13 residues.

The chain uses TRBV5-1 and TRBJ2-7; without DNA, the TCRdb call of TRBD2 cannot be checked. Germline V gene lookup returns CDR1 SGHRS and CDR2 YFSETQ. The CDR3 is 12 amino acids. This chain's CDR3 is CASRDGLYEQYF.

This CDR3 is CASSLWSGGSSNQPQHF. V gene TRBV28 combines with J gene TRBJ1-5. The CDR3 length is 17 residues. Germline CDR1 and CDR2: MDHEN and SYDVKM.

The rearrangement uses TRBV25-1 and TRBJ1-2. This CDR3 spans 14 amino acids. Germline values: CDR1 MGHDK, CDR2 SYGVNS. This chain's CDR3 is CASSVSGMTQVYTF.

This rearrangement joins TRBV7-9 to TRBJ2-7; TCRdb reports TRBD1, a call that lacks DNA to check it against. This CDR3 has 15 residues. Germline V CDR1 and CDR2: SEHNR, FQNEAQ (reference sequence). The CDR3 protein is CASSLGSGDSSKEYF.

This chain links TRBV12-3 or TRBV12-4 with TRBJ1-1; the D call of TRBD1 rests on TCRdb alone, since no DNA is present to check it. The CDR3 has 15 residues. The CDR3 here is CASSPPGGLNTEAFF.

This sequence joins TRBV5-4 and TRBJ2-6; TCRdb reports TRBD1, a call that lacks DNA to check it against. The CDR3 runs to 13 residues. Looked up from germline, CDR1 is SGHNT and CDR2 is YYREEE (reference sequence). CDR3: CASSSQGTNVLTF.

The chain recombines TRBV7-2 with TRBJ2-7; the TCRdb call, TRBD1, lacks DNA for checking. The CDR3 consists of 14 residues. Per germline, CDR1 SGHTA and CDR2 FQGNSA. CDR3 sequence reads: CASSSDMPPYEQYF.

The chain combines TRBV10-3 with TRBJ2-3; TCRdb's D call of TRBD2 is untestable without DNA. The CDR3 sequence is 16 residues long. Germline V gene lookup returns CDR1 ENHRY and CDR2 SYGVKD. The CDR3 loop is CAISEGLTSGTDTQYF.